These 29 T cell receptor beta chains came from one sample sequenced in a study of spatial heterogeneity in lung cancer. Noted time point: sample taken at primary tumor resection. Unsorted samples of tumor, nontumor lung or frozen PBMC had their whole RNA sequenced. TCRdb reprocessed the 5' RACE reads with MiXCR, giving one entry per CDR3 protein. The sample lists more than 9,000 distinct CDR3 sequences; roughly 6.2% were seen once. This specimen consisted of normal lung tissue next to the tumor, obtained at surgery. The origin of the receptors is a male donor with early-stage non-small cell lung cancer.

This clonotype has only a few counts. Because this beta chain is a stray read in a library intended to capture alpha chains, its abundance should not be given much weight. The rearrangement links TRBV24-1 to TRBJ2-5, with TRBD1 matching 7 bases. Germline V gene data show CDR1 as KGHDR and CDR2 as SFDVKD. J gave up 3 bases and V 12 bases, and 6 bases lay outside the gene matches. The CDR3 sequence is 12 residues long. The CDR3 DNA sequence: TGTGCCGCCGCCGGGACAGAAGAGACCCAGTACTTC. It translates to CAAAGTEETQYF.

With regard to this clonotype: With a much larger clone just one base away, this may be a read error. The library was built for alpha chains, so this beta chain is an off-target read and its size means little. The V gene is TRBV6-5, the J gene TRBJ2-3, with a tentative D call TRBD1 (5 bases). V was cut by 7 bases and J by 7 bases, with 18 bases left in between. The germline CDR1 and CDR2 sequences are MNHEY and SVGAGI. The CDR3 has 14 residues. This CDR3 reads CASKTSLQVNTQYF. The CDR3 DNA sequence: TGTGCCAGCAAGACCAGCTTACAGGTGAATACGCAGTATTTT.

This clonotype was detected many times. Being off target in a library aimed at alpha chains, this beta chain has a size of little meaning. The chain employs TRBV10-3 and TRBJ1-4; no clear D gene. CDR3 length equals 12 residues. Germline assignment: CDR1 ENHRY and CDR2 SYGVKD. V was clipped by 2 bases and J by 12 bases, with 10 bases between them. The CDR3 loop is CAISEGQRELFF. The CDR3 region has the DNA TGTGCCATCAGTGAGGGCCAACGGGAACTGTTTTTT.

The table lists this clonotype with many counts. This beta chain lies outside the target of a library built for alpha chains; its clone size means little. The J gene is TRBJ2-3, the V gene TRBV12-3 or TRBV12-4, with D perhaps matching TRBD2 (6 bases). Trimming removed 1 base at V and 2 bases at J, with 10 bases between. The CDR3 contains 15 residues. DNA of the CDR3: TGTGCCAGCAGTTTAGGGGCGGGGTACACAGATACGCAGTATTTT. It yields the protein CASSLGAGYTDTQYF.

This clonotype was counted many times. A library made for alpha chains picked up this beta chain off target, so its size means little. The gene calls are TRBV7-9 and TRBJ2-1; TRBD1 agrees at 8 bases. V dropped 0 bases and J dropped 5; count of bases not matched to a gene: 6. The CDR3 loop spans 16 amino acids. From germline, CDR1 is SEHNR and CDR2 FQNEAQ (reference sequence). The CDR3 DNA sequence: TGTGCCAGCAGCTTAGCAGGACAGGGTCCCCACAATGAGCAGTTCTTC. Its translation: CASSLAGQGPHNEQFF.

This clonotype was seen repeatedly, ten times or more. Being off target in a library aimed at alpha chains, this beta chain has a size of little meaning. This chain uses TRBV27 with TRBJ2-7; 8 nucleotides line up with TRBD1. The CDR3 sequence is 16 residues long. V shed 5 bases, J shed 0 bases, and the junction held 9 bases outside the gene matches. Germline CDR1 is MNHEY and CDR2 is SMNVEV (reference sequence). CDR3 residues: CASSLLLRGHSYEQYF. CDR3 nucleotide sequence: TGTGCCAGCAGTCTACTACTCAGGGGGCACTCCTACGAGCAGTACTTC.

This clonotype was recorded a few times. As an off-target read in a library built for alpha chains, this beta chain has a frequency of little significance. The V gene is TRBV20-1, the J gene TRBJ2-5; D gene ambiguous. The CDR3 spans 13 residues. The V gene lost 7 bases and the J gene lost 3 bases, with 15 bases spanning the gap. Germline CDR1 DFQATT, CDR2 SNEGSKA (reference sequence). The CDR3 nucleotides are TGCAGTGTTCTAGGAGTTCGAAAAGAGACCCAGTACTTC. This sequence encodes CSVLGVRKETQYF.

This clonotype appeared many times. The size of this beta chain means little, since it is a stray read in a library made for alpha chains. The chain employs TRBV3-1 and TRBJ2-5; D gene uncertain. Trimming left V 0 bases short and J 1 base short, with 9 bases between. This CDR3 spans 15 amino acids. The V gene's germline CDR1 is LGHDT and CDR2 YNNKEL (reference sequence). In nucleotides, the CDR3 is TGTGCCAGCAGCCAAGAATCTAGAGGCCAAGAGACCCAGTACTTC. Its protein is CASSQESRGQETQYF.

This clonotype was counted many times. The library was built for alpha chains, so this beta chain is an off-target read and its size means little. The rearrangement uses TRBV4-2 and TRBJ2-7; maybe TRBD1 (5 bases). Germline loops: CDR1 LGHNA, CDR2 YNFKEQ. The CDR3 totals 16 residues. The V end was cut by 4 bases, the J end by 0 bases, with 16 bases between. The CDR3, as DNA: TGTGCCAGCAGCCGTGGAACAGGCGAACTCTCCTACGAGCAGTACTTC. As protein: CASSRGTGELSYEQYF.

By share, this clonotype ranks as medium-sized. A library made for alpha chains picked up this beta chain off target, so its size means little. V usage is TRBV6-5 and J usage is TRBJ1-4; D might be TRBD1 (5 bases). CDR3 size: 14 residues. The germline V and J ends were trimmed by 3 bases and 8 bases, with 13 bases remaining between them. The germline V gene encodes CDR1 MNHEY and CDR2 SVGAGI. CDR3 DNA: TGTGCCAGCAGTTATGATGACAGTCGAGAAAAACTGTTTTTT. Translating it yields CASSYDDSREKLFF.

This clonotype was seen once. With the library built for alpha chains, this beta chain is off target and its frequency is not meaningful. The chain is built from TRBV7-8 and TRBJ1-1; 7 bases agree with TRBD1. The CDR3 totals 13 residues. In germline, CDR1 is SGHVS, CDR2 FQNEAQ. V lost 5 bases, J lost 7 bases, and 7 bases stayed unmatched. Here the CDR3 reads CASSRDRAGEAFF. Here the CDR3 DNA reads TGTGCCAGCAGCCGCGACAGGGCGGGTGAAGCTTTCTTT.

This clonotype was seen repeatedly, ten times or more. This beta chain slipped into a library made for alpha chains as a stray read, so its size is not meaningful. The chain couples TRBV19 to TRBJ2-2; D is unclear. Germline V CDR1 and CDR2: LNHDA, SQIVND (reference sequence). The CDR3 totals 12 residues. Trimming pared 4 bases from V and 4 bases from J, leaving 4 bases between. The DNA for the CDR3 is TGTGCCAGTAGTAGTCGCACCGGGGAGCTGTTTTTT. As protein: CASSSRTGELFF. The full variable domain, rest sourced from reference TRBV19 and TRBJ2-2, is DGGITQSPKYLFRKEGQNVTLSCEQNLNHDAMYWYRQDPGQGLRLIYYSQIVNDFQKGDIAEGYSVSREKKESFPLTVTSAQKNPTAFYLCASSSRTGELFFGEGSRLTVL.

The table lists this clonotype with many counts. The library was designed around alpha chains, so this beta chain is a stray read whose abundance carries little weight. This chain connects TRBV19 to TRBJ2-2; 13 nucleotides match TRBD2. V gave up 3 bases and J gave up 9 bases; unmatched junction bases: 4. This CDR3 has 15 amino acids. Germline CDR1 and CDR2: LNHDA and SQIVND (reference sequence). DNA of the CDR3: TGTGCCAGTAGTATTGGGACTAGCGGGATTAGGGAGCTGTTTTTT. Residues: CASSIGTSGIRELFF.

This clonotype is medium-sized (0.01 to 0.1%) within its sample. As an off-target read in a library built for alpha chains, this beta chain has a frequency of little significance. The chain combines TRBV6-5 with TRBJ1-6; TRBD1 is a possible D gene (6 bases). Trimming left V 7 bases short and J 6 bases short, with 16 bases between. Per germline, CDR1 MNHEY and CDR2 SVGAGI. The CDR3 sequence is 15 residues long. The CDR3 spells CASNVDSLFNSPLHF. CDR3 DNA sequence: TGTGCCAGCAACGTGGACAGCCTCTTTAATTCACCCCTCCACTTT.

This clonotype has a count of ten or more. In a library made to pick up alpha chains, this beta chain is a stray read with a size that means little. The CDR3 reads CSVVGRTAYEQYF. The DNA for the CDR3 is TGCAGCGTTGTTGGGCGGACCGCCTACGAGCAGTACTTC. The chain employs TRBV29-1 and TRBJ2-7, with unresolved D. This CDR3 has 13 amino acids. V dropped 4 bases and J dropped 2 bases, with 12 bases sitting between them. Germline V gene lookup returns CDR1 SQVTM and CDR2 ANQGSEA.

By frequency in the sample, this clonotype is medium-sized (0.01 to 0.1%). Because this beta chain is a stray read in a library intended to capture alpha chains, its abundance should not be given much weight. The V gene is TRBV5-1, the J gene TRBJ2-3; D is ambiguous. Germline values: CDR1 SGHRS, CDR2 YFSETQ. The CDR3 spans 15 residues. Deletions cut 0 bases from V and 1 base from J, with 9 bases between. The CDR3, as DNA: TGCGCCAGCAGCTTGGTAGGGTCTGGCACAGATACGCAGTATTTT. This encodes CASSLVGSGTDTQYF.

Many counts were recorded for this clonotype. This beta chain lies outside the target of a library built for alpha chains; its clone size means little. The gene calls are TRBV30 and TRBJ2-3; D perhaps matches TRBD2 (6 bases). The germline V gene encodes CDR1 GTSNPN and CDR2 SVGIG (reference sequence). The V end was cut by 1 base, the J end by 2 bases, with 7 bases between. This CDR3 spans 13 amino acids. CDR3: CAWSGGVTDTQYF. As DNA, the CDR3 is TGTGCCTGGAGTGGGGGGGTCACAGATACGCAGTATTTT.

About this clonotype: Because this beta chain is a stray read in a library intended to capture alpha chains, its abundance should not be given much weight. Here the CDR3 DNA reads TGTGCCAGCAGTGATCTGTACAACACAGATACGCAGTATTTT. It specifies CASSDLYNTDTQYF. The chain joins TRBV6-1 to TRBJ2-3, with D unresolved. Trimming removed 3 bases from V and 2 bases from J, with 9 bases in between. Germline CDR1 is MNHNS and CDR2 is SASEGT. CDR3 length equals 14 residues.

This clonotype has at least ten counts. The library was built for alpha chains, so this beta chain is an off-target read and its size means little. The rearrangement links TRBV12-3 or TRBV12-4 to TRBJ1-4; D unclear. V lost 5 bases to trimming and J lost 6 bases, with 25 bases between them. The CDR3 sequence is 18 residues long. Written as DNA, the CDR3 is TGTGCCAGCAGTGCGGCTCAAGACGGTGTATTCGAGGATGAAAAACTGTTTTTT. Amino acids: CASSAAQDGVFEDEKLFF.

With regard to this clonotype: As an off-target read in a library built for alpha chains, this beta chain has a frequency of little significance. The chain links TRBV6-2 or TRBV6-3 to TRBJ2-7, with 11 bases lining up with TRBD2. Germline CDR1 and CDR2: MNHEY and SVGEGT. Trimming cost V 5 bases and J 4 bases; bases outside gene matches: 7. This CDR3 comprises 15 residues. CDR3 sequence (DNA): TGTGCCAGCAGTACCCCGGGACTAGCGGTTTACGAGCAGTACTTC. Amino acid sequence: CASSTPGLAVYEQYF.

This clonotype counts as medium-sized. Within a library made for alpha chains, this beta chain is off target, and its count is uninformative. CDR3 nucleotide sequence: TGTGCCAGCAGTTCCCTGGACCCTGGGAACACTGAAGCTTTCTTT. It translates to CASSSLDPGNTEAFF. V and J are TRBV6-2 or TRBV6-3 and TRBJ1-1; no definite D call. Looked up from germline, CDR1 is MNHEY and CDR2 is SVGEGT. Trimming left V 4 bases short and J 1 base short, with 13 bases between. This CDR3 spans 15 amino acids.

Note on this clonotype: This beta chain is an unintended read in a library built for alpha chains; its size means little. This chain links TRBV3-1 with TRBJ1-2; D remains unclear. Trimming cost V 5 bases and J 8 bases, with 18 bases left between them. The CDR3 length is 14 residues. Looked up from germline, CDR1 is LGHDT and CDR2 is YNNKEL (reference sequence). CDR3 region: CASSAQTVALGYTF. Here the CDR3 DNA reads TGTGCCAGCAGCGCTCAGACGGTAGCCTTGGGCTACACCTTC.

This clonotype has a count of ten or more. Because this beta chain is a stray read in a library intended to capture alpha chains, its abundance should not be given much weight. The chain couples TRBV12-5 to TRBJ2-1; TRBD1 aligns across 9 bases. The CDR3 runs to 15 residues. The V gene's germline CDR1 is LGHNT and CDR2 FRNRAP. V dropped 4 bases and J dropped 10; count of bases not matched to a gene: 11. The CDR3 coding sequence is TGTGCTAGTGGTTCCGGGACAGGGATAAGCAGGGAGCAGTTCTTC. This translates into CASGSGTGISREQFF.

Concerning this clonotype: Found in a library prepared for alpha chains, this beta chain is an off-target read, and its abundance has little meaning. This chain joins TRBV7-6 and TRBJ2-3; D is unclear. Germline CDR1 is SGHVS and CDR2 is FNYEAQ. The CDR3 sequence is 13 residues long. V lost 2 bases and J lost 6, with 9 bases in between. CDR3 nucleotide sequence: TGTGCCAGCAGCTTATCGGGCCCCGATACGCAGTATTTT. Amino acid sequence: CASSLSGPDTQYF.

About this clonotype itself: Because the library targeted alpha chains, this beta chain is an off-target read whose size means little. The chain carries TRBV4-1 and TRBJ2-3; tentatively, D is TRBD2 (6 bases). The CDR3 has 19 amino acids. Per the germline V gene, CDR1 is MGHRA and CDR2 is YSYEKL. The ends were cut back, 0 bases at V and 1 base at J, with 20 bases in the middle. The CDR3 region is CASSQDRNPSVPRTDTQYF. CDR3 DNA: TGCGCCAGCAGCCAAGATCGAAACCCTAGCGTCCCCCGCACAGATACGCAGTATTTT.

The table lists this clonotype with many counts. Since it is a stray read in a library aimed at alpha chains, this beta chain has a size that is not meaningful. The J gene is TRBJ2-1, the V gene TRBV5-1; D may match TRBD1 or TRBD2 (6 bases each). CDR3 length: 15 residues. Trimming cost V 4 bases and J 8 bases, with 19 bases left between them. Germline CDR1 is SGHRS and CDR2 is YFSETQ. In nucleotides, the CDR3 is TGCGCCAGCAGCCCGGGACTCCTCGGGGGCGATGAGCAGTTCTTC. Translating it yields CASSPGLLGGDEQFF.

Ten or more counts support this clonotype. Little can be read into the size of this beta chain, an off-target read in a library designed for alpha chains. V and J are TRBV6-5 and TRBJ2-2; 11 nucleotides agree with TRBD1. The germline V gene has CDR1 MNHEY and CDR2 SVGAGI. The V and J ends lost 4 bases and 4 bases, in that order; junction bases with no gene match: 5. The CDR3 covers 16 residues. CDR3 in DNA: TGTGCCAGCAGTTCGGACAGGGGGCTGGGCACCGGGGAGCTGTTTTTT. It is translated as CASSSDRGLGTGELFF.

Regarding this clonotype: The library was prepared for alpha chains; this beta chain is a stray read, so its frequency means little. CDR3 protein: CASSVEQAHSYGYTF. DNA for the CDR3: TGTGCCAGCAGTGTAGAACAGGCACATTCTTATGGCTACACCTTC. V usage is TRBV6-5 and J usage is TRBJ1-2; a possible D gene is TRBD1 (5 bases). This CDR3 is 15 amino acids long. The germline CDR1 and CDR2 sequences are MNHEY and SVGAGI. Trimming left V 5 bases short and J 5 bases short, with 18 bases between.

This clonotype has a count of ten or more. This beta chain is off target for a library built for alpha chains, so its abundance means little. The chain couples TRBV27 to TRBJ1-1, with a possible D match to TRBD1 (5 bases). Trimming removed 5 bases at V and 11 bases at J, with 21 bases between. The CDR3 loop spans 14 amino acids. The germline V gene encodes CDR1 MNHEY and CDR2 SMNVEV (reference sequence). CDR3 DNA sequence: TGTGCCAGCAGTCCCATCACTAAGGGGCCCGAGGCTTTCTTT. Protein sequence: CASSPITKGPEAFF.